This T cell receptor beta chain was sequenced for a study of graft-versus-host responses after intestinal transplantation. Clones were read by immunoSEQ multiplex PCR, and TCRdb kept only the in-frame ones, dropping some. This table has tens of thousands of clones, about 33% appearing once. Germline-derived CDR1 and CDR2 are SGHAT and FQNNGV. This CDR3 has 15 residues. Trimming took off 3 bases at V and 1 base at J, with 11 bases between the two ends. Findings and caveats of the study: Graft-versus-host to host-versus-graft clonal ratios in allografts were high in patients with graft-donor T cell macrochimerism. GvH clones occurred in recipient marrow; some first appeared in ileum or blood.

Responders labeled with CFSE (approximately 200,000) were plated with approximately 200,000 irradiated, violet-dye-labeled stimulators. The count of this clone is one. The source of this sequence is a human patient who received an intestinal transplant. The chain carries TRBV11-2 and TRBJ2-3, with D possibly being TRBD2 (5 bases). The sample in question was alloreactive CD8+ T cells from a mixed lymphocyte reaction culture, obtained before intestinal transplant. Subset noted: CFSE-low proliferating T cells sorted from roughly six-day pre-transplant mixed lymphocyte reaction (GvH or HvG direction). CDR3 in DNA: TGTGCCAGCAGCTTGGCGGGCCGACGCACAGATACGCAGTATTTT. Protein product: CASSLAGRRTDTQYF.